This TCR beta chain derives from a study of response to subunit inactivated influenza vaccine. TCRdb processed the RT-PCR reads anew with MiXCR; each CDR3 protein has one entry. The table lists 650,000 to 800,000 distinct CDR3 sequences, more than 11% of them singletons. Comments on this clonotype: Its target is unknown.

Trimming left V 0 bases short and J 4 bases short, with 11 bases between. The CDR3 covers 15 residues. Germline V gene lookup returns CDR1 LGHNA and CDR2 YNFKEQ. Findings of the study overall: Authors suggested each seasonal influenza vaccination recruits few new T cells.

The sequence was collected from a man aged 45 to 65 who received an inactivated influenza vaccine. Source: PBMCs from blood, taken 14 to 15 days before vaccination. This chain joins TRBV4-2 and TRBJ2-3; D not resolved. The CDR3 reads CASSQDGDEADTQYF. The CDR3 region has the DNA TGTGCCAGCAGCCAAGATGGGGATGAGGCAGATACGCAGTATTTT.